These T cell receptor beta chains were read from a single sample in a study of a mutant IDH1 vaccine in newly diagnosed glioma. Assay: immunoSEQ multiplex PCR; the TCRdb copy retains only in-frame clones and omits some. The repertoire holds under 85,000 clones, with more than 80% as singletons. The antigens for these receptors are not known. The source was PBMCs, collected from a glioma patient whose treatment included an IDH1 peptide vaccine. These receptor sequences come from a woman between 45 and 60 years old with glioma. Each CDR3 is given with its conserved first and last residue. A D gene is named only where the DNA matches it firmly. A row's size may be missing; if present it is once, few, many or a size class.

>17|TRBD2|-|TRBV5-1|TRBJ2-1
TGCGCCAGCAGCATGGGGACTAGCAGGTTCTCCTACAATGAGCAGTTCTTC
CASSMGTSRFSYNEQFF
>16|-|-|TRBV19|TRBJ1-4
TGTGCCAGTAGTATAGTTCCGGGACTGAATAATGAAAAACTGTTTTTT
CASSIVPGLNNEKLFF
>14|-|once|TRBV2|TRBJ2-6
TGTGCCAGCAGTGGGGGCTCTGGGGCCAACGTCCTGACTTTC
CASSGGSGANVLTF
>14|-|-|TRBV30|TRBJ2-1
TGTGCCTGGAGGGCTTCGGGGACCTACAATGAGCAGTTCTTC
CAWRASGTYNEQFF
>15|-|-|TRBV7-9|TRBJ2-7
TGTGCCAGCAGCTTAGTGTGGGACTCGTCCTACGAGCAGTACTTC
CASSLVWDSSYEQYF
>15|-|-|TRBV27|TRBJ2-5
TGTGCCAGCAGCCGGACAGAAGGGTACCAAGAGACCCAGTACTTC
CASSRTEGYQETQYF
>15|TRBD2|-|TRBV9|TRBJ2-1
TGTGCCAGCAGCGAGGGGCTAGCGGGGACCAATGAGCAGTTCTTC
CASSEGLAGTNEQFF
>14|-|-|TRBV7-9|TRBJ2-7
TGTGCCAGCAGCTTAGTCGCATCCTCCTACGAGCAGTACTTC
CASSLVASSYEQYF
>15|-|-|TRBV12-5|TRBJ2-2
TGTGCTAGTGGTTTGGTTCTGGGGGACACCGGGGAGCTGTTTTTT
CASGLVLGDTGELFF
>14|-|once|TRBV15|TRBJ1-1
TGTGCCACCAGCAGCACAGGCCTGAACACTGAAGCTTTCTTT
CATSSTGLNTEAFF
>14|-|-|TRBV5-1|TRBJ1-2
TGCGCCAGCAGCTTAAGTGATCCCTATGACGGCTACACCTTC
CASSLSDPYDGYTF
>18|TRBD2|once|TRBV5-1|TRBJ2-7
TGCGCCAGCAGGGTGAGGGGACTAGCGTCCACTGGGTCCTACGAGCAGTACTTC
CASRVRGLASTGSYEQYF
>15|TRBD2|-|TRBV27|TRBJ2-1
TGTGCCAGCAGTTTGACTAGCGGGAGGCCCCATGAGCAGTTCTTC
CASSLTSGRPHEQFF
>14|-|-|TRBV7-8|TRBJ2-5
TGTGCCAGCAGCTTAGTTTCTCTTTGGGAGACCCAGTACTTC
CASSLVSLWETQYF
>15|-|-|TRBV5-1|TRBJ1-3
TGCGCCAGCAGCCTTACAGGAGCCTCTGGAAACACCATATATTTT
CASSLTGASGNTIYF
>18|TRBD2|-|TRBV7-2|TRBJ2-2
TGTGCCAGCAGCTTCCGACTAGCGGGAGGGCTAAACACCGGGGAGCTGTTTTTT
CASSFRLAGGLNTGELFF
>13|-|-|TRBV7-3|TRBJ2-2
TGTGCCAGCAGCTCGAAGAACACCGGGGAGCTGTTTTTT
CASSSKNTGELFF
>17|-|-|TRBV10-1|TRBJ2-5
TGCGCCAGCAGTGAGGGGCCCGATCTCGTCGGAGAAGAGACCCAGTACTTC
CASSEGPDLVGEETQYF
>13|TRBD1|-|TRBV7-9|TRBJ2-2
TGTGCCAGCAGCCTGGACAGGCCCGGGGAGCTGTTTTTT
CASSLDRPGELFF
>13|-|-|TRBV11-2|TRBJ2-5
TGTGCCAGCAGCTTGTCGAGGATAGAGACCCAGTACTTC
CASSLSRIETQYF
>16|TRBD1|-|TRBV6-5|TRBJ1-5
TGTGCCAGCAGTTCCAGCCAGGGGGCCAGCAATCAGCCCCAGCATTTT
CASSSSQGASNQPQHF
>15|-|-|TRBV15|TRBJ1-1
TGTGCCACCAGCAGAGTACGGGCAATGAACACTGAAGCTTTCTTT
CATSRVRAMNTEAFF
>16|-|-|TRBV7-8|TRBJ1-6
TGTGCCAGCAGCTTAGGGCAGGCCTTGGGTAATTCACCCCTCCACTTT
CASSLGQALGNSPLHF
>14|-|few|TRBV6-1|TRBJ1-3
TGTGCCAGCAGTGAAACCCCGGGAGTGAGGACCATATATTTT
CASSETPGVRTIYF
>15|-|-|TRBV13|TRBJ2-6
TGTGCCAGCAGCCACCAGTCCTCTGGGGCCAACGTCCTGACTTTC
CASSHQSSGANVLTF
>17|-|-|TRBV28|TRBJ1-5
TGTGCCAGCACCCCCTATAGGGGGGGCCCCGTCGATCAGCCCCAGCATTTT
CASTPYRGGPVDQPQHF
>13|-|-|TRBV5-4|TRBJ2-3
TGTGCCAGCAGCTTGGACCGGGGTGGTACGCAGTATTTT
CASSLDRGGTQYF
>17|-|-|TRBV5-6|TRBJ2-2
TGTGCCAGCAGCTTGGATTTAGGGCAGGGTTTCACCGGGGAGCTGTTTTTT
CASSLDLGQGFTGELFF
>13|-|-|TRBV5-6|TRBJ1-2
TGTGCCAGCAGCAACAAAGTGCTCTCTGGCTACACCTTC
CASSNKVLSGYTF
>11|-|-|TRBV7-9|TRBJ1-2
TGTGCCAGCACCCCCGGGGGAGGCTACACCTTC
CASTPGGGYTF
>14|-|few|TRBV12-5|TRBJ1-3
TGTGCTAGTGGTTTGGGTACAGCTGGAAACACCATATATTTT
CASGLGTAGNTIYF
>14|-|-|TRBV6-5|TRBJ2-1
TGTGCCAGCAGAAAGACGGGACGGCCCAATGAGCAGTTCTTC
CASRKTGRPNEQFF
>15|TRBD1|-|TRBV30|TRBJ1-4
TGTGCCTCCCCTCCTCCCGACAGGGCGGGTGAAAAACTGTTTTTT
CASPPPDRAGEKLFF
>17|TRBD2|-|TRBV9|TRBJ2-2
TGTGCCAGCAGCGTAGAGCTAGCGGGATGGGCACCCGGGGAGCTGTTTTTT
CASSVELAGWAPGELFF
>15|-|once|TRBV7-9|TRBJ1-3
TGTGCCAGCGGCCCCCTCTCTTTCTCTGGAAACACCATATATTTT
CASGPLSFSGNTIYF
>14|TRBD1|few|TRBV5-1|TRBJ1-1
TGCGCCAGCAGCTTACAGGGGACGAACACTGAAGCTTTCTTT
CASSLQGTNTEAFF
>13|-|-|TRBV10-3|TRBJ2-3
TGTGCCATCAGTGAGTCCCGGGTAGATACGCAGTATTTT
CAISESRVDTQYF
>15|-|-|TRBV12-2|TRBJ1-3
TGTGCAAGTCGCTCAACAGGGGTAACTGGAAACACCATATATTTT
CASRSTGVTGNTIYF
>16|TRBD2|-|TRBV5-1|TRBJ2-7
TGCGCCAGCAGCTTGCCCCTAGCGGGAGAGTCCCACGAGCAGTACTTC
CASSLPLAGESHEQYF
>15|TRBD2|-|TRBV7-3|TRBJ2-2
TGTGCCAGCAGCCCGGGACTAGCGGACACCGGGGAGCTGTTTTTT
CASSPGLADTGELFF
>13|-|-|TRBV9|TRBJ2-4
TGTGCCAGCAGCGTAGAGGGAGGAATGGTTCAGTACTTC
CASSVEGGMVQYF
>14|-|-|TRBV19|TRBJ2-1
TGTGCCAGTAGTCCAAGCATCCGGGTTGCTGAGCAGTTCTTC
CASSPSIRVAEQFF
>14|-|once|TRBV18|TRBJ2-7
TGTGCCAGCTCACCACCGGGCAGGGCCTACGAGCAGTACTTC
CASSPPGRAYEQYF
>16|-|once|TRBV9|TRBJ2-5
TGTGCCAGCAGCCCGAGGGGGTCAGCGGATATGGAGACCCAGTACTTC
CASSPRGSADMETQYF
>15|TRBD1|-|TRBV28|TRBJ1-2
TGTGCCAGCAGTTTAGGCGGGACAGGGACCAATGGCTACACCTTC
CASSLGGTGTNGYTF